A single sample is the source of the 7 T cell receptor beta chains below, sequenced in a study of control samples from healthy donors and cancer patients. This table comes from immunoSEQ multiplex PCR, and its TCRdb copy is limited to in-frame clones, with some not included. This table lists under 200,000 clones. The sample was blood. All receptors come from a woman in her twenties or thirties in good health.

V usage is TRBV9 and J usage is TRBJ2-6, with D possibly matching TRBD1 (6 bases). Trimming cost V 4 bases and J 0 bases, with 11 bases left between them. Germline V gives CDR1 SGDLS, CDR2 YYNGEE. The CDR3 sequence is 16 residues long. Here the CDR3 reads CASSPPGDSGANVLTF. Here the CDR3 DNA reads TGTGCCAGCAGCCCGCCAGGGGACTCTGGGGCCAACGTCCTGACTTTC.

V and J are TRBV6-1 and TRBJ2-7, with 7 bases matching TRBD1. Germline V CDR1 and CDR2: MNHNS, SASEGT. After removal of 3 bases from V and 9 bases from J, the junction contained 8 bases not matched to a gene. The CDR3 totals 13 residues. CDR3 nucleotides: TGTGCCAGCAGTGATGTTAGACAGGGTAGGCAGTACTTC. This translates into CASSDVRQGRQYF.

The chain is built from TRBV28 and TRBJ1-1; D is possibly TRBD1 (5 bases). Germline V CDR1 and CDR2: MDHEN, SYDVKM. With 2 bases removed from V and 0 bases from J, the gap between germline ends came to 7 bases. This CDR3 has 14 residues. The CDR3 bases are TGTGCCAGCAGTTTACGACAGATGAACACTGAAGCTTTCTTT. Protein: CASSLRQMNTEAFF.

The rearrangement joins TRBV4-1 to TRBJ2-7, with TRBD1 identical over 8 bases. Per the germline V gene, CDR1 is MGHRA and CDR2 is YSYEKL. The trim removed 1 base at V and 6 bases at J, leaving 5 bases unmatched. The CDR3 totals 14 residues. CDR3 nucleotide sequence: TGCGCCAGCAGCCAAGGGGACAGGATATCCGAGCAGTACTTC. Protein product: CASSQGDRISEQYF.

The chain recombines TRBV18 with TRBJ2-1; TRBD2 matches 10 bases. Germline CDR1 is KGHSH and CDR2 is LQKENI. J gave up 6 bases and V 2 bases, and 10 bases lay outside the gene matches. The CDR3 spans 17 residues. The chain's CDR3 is CASSPGERGGRFNEQFF. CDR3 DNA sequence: TGTGCCAGCTCACCAGGGGAGCGGGGGGGCCGGTTCAATGAGCAGTTCTTC.

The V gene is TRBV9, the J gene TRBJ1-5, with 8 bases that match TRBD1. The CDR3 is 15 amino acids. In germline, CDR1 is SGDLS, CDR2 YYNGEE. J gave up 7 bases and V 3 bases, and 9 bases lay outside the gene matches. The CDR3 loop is CASSGLGQGGQPQHF. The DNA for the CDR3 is TGTGCCAGCAGCGGACTCGGACAGGGTGGACAGCCCCAGCATTTT.

Written as DNA, the CDR3 is TGTGCCAGCAGTTACTGGGACAGGGCCAATCAGCCCCAGCATTTT. Encoded protein: CASSYWDRANQPQHF. This chain links TRBV6-2 or TRBV6-3 with TRBJ1-5; 9 bases line up with TRBD1. From germline, CDR1 is MNHEY and CDR2 SVGEGT. The length of the CDR3 is 15 residues. The V and J ends lost 1 base and 3 bases, in that order; junction bases with no gene match: 1.